Below are 30 T cell receptor beta chains sequenced from a single sample in a study of identical twins. TCRdb reanalysed the 5' RACE reads using MiXCR and keeps one entry per CDR3 protein. The profile shows more than 650,000 distinct CDR3 sequences, around 6% of them singletons. Sequenced material: naive T cells sorted from blood. These receptors were collected from a man aged 18 to 30 in good health.

This rearrangement joins TRBV20-1 to TRBJ2-7, with D hard to call. The CDR3 runs to 13 residues. Between the trimmed V and J ends, which lost 4 bases and 2 bases, there was a span of 12 bases. Germline V gives CDR1 DFQATT, CDR2 SNEGSKA (reference sequence). CDR3 DNA sequence: TGCAGTGCTATTCTGGACGGAACCTACGAGCAGTACTTC. As protein: CSAILDGTYEQYF.

The table lists this clonotype with many counts. The chain recombines TRBV11-1 with TRBJ2-1; D might be TRBD2 (7 bases). The CDR3 is 19 residues long. The germline gives CDR1 SGHAT, CDR2 FQDESV (reference sequence). With 5 bases removed from V and 1 base from J, the gap between germline ends came to 24 bases. CDR3 nucleotide sequence: TGTGCCAGCAGCCCCCGTCTCGGGGGCGGGAGAACGTCCTACAATGAGCAGTTCTTC. This sequence encodes CASSPRLGGGRTSYNEQFF.

This clonotype was seen ten or more times. The chain joins TRBV12-3 or TRBV12-4 to TRBJ2-5, with 7 bases lining up with TRBD2. CDR3 length: 15 amino acids. V lost 5 bases, J lost 0 bases, and 6 bases stayed unmatched. CDR3 in amino acids: CASSNSGLDQETQYF. CDR3 nucleotide sequence: TGTGCCAGCAGTAATAGCGGGCTAGACCAAGAGACCCAGTACTTC.

This clonotype was observed many times. Germline is not matched at one junction end, which may reflect a read error. The V call is TRBV5-1, the J call TRBJ2-7, with D possibly being TRBD1 (5 bases). CDR1 SGHRS and CDR2 YFSETQ come from the germline V gene. CDR3 length equals 12 residues. CDR3: CASSVDSYEQYF. CDR3 bases: TGTGCCAGCAGCGTCGACAGCTACGAGCAGTACTTC.

The V gene is TRBV19, the J gene TRBJ2-7; a weak D match, TRBD2 (7 bases). Germline CDR1 reads LNHDA; CDR2 reads SQIVND (reference sequence). Trimming took off 3 bases at V and 3 bases at J, with 12 bases between the two ends. The CDR3 totals 14 residues. CDR3 nucleotide sequence: TGTGCCAGTAGTATGGGGGGGCTCGTCTACGAGCAGTACTTC. Translated: CASSMGGLVYEQYF. Together with reference TRBV19 and TRBJ2-7, the CDR3 gives the full variable domain: DGGITQSPKYLFRKEGQNVTLSCEQNLNHDAMYWYRQDPGQGLRLIYYSQIVNDFQKGDIAEGYSVSREKKESFPLTVTSAQKNPTAFYLCASSMGGLVYEQYFGPGTRLTVT.

The chain uses TRBV29-1 and TRBJ1-1; no definite D call. Germline CDR1 SQVTM, CDR2 ANQGSEA. V shed 6 bases and J shed 10 bases, with 15 bases lying between them. The CDR3 sequence is 11 residues long. CDR3 sequence reads: CSVLGGKGAFF. For the CDR3, the DNA is TGCAGCGTGCTAGGAGGGAAGGGAGCTTTCTTT.

This clonotype came up many times. The V gene is TRBV12-3 or TRBV12-4, the J gene TRBJ2-1; D is ambiguous. Trimming stripped 8 bases from V and 0 bases from J, with 11 bases between. The CDR3 extends over 14 amino acids. CDR3 residues: CASGFSSSYNEQFF. For the CDR3, the DNA is TGTGCCAGCGGGTTCTCGAGCTCCTACAATGAGCAGTTCTTC.

At least ten counts were recorded for this clonotype. The genes are TRBV5-1 and TRBJ2-1; D might be TRBD2 (6 bases). Germline CDR1 SGHRS, CDR2 YFSETQ. The V and J ends lost 2 bases and 7 bases respectively, with 13 bases between them. The CDR3 extends over 14 amino acids. In nucleotides, the CDR3 is TGCGCCAGCAGCTTTAATCTAGCGTCGAATGAGCAGTTCTTC. Translating it yields CASSFNLASNEQFF.

This clonotype occurred a few times. The rearrangement joins TRBV4-3 to TRBJ2-7, with D unresolved. The germline gives CDR1 LGHNA, CDR2 YSLEER. V was trimmed by 6 bases and J by 0 bases, leaving 15 bases between them. This CDR3 spans 15 amino acids. The DNA for the CDR3 is TGCGCCAGCAGTGAGGCCGCAGGCCTCTCCTACGAGCAGTACTTC. It is translated as CASSEAAGLSYEQYF.

This clonotype was seen many times. The chain combines TRBV4-1 with TRBJ1-1; no clear D gene. Trimming stripped 1 base from V and 1 base from J, with 10 bases between. The germline CDR1 and CDR2 sequences are MGHRA and YSYEKL. CDR3 length equals 15 residues. The CDR3 loop is CASSQVGSSNTEAFF. For the CDR3, the DNA is TGCGCCAGCAGCCAAGTTGGCAGCTCGAACACTGAAGCTTTCTTT.

The chain combines TRBV20-1 with TRBJ1-5; 7 positions match TRBD1. The CDR3 sequence is 16 residues long. With V trimmed by 6 bases and J by 4 bases, 15 bases remained unmatched. The germline V gene has CDR1 DFQATT and CDR2 SNEGSKA (reference sequence). CDR3 DNA: TGCAGTGCCCCCTCGGCGGGTAGGGGGCCTAATCAGCCCCAGCATTTT. It encodes CSAPSAGRGPNQPQHF.

This clonotype was counted at least ten times. The junction differs from germline at one of its ends, possibly a read error. The chain couples TRBV20-1 to TRBJ2-1; possible D gene TRBD2, 5 bases. Germline CDR1 is DFQATT and CDR2 is SNEGSKA (reference sequence). This CDR3 has 14 amino acids. CDR3 nucleotide sequence: TGCAGTGTTAGATCCGCCGGGATTGACAATGAGCAGTTCTTC. Its protein product is CSVRSAGIDNEQFF.

This clonotype was detected many times. The gene calls are TRBV20-1 and TRBJ2-5, with 8 bases lining up with TRBD1. V gave up 6 bases and J gave up 5 bases; unmatched junction bases: 11. There are 14 residues in the CDR3. Germline V lookup: CDR1 DFQATT, CDR2 SNEGSKA (reference sequence). The CDR3 DNA is TGCAGTGCCGTAAGACAGGGGAGGTTGGAGACCCAGTACTTC. As protein: CSAVRQGRLETQYF.

This clonotype was seen many times. J is TRBJ2-1 and V is TRBV6-2 or TRBV6-3, with D unresolved. In germline, CDR1 is MNHEY, CDR2 SVGEGT. Trimming left V 2 bases short and J 10 bases short, with 6 bases between. The CDR3 runs 11 residues. The DNA for the CDR3 is TGTGCCAGCAGTTACAGCGCCGAGCAGTTCTTC. This encodes CASSYSAEQFF.

This clonotype was counted ten times or more. The CDR3 loop reads CASSPLRLAGGRQETQYF. CDR3 sequence (DNA): TGTGCCAGCAGCCCTTTAAGACTAGCGGGAGGAAGGCAAGAGACCCAGTACTTC. This chain connects TRBV11-2 to TRBJ2-5; 13 nucleotides align to TRBD2. With 5 bases clipped from V and 2 bases from J, the junction kept 11 bases outside the gene matches. Germline V gene data show CDR1 as SGHAT and CDR2 as FQNNGV. This CDR3 region has 18 residues.

This clonotype has more than one count but fewer than ten. The gene calls are TRBV2 and TRBJ2-1, with 7 bases identical to TRBD1. Germline CDR1 is SNHLY and CDR2 is FYNNEI. J gave up 2 bases and V 4 bases, and 5 bases lay outside the gene matches. The CDR3 spans 15 residues. Here the CDR3 DNA reads TGTGCCAGCAGTGTACAGGGGACACCCTACAATGAGCAGTTCTTC. Its translation: CASSVQGTPYNEQFF.

This clonotype was seen many times. The CDR3 here is CASSPREAGVTDTQYF. The CDR3 DNA sequence: TGTGCCAGCAGTCCACGTGAAGCGGGAGTCACAGATACGCAGTATTTT. This rearrangement joins TRBV12-3 or TRBV12-4 to TRBJ2-3; 8 bases agree with TRBD2. Germline trimming cut 5 bases from V and 2 bases from J; bases unmatched to any gene: 9. The CDR3 has 16 amino acids.

This clonotype was detected many times. The V gene is TRBV12-3 or TRBV12-4, the J gene TRBJ2-1; 7 positions match TRBD1. J gave up 6 bases and V 3 bases, and 2 bases lay outside the gene matches. The CDR3 length is 13 residues. The CDR3 bases are TGTGCCAGCAGTTTTACAGGGGTCAATGAGCAGTTCTTC. Encoded protein: CASSFTGVNEQFF.

This clonotype was counted many times. The V call is TRBV12-3 or TRBV12-4, the J call TRBJ2-7, with a weak D call TRBD2 (6 bases). CDR3 length: 13 residues. V shed 5 bases and J shed 6 bases, with 14 bases lying between them. This CDR3 reads CASSRTGAGEQYV. In DNA, the CDR3 is TGTGCCAGCAGTAGGACGGGAGCGGGCGAGCAGTACGTC.

This clonotype has more than one count but fewer than ten. J is TRBJ2-7 and V is TRBV14; D perhaps matches TRBD1 (6 bases). Trimming removed 0 bases from V and 6 bases from J, with 12 bases in between. CDR1 SGHDN and CDR2 FVKESK come from the germline V gene. The CDR3 extends over 14 amino acids. The CDR3 coding sequence is TGTGCCAGCAGCCAAGAAACAGGGTATAGCGAGCAGTACTTC. This translates into CASSQETGYSEQYF.

This clonotype has more than one count but fewer than ten. CDR3 loop: CASSEHATTSGNTIYF. CDR3 DNA sequence: TGCGCCAGCAGTGAGCACGCGACAACTTCTGGAAACACCATATATTTT. The chain couples TRBV10-2 to TRBJ1-3; unclear D gene. The V gene's germline CDR1 is WSHSY and CDR2 SAAADI. This CDR3 spans 16 amino acids. Trimming cost V 2 bases and J 1 base, with 12 bases left between them.

On this clonotype: A read error may explain this, as a much larger clone is one base away. The V gene is TRBV5-1, the J gene TRBJ2-5; possible D gene TRBD2, 6 bases. Per germline, CDR1 SGHRS and CDR2 YFSETQ. This CDR3 spans 17 amino acids. The DNA for the CDR3 is TGCGCCAGCAGCTCAACTAGCAGGAGTGGGACCCAAGAGGCCCAGTACTTC. Protein sequence: CASSSTSRSGTQEAQYF.

A few counts support this clonotype. The chain combines TRBV7-9 with TRBJ1-1, with D possibly matching TRBD1 (5 bases). The ends were cut back, 7 bases at V and 5 bases at J, with 14 bases in the middle. The CDR3 is 13 amino acids. The V gene's germline CDR1 is SEHNR and CDR2 FQNEAQ (reference sequence). CDR3 residues: CASTPWGETEAFF. CDR3 DNA: TGTGCCAGCACCCCGTGGGGGGAAACTGAAGCTTTCTTT. The variable domain in full, completed from reference TRBV7-9 and TRBJ1-1, reads DTGVSQNPRHKITKRGQNVTFRCDPISEHNRLYWYRQTLGQGPEFLTYFQNEAQLEKSRLLSDRFSAERPKGSFSTLEIQRTEQGDSAMYLCASTPWGETEAFFGQGTRLTVV.

In this sample, this clonotype turned up many times. CDR3 coding DNA: TGTGCCAGCAGCGAGACTAGCGGGAGGGCCGCAGATACGCAGTATTTT. It yields the protein CASSETSGRAADTQYF. The chain links TRBV9 to TRBJ2-3; 14 nucleotides line up with TRBD2. This CDR3 spans 16 amino acids. V was clipped by 3 bases and J by 4 bases; unmatched bases: 4. From germline, CDR1 is SGDLS and CDR2 YYNGEE. The full variable domain, in which reference TRBV9 and TRBJ2-3 provide the parts outside the CDR3, is DSGVTQTPKHLITATGQRVTLRCSPRSGDLSVYWYQQSLDQGLQFLIQYYNGEERAKGNILERFSAQQFPDLHSELNLSSLELGDSALYFCASSETSGRAADTQYFGPGTRLTVL.

This clonotype has more than one count but fewer than ten. The chain joins TRBV5-1 to TRBJ2-1, with 11 positions matching TRBD2. Trimming removed 7 bases from V and 8 bases from J; junction bases left unmatched: 23. CDR3 length: 19 amino acids. Germline V gene lookup returns CDR1 SGHRS and CDR2 YFSETQ. As DNA, the CDR3 is TGCGCCAGCGGATCCCGACTAGCGGGAAAATCAGGGTCTACGCATGAGCAGTTCTTC. It codes for CASGSRLAGKSGSTHEQFF.

The sample holds many counts of this clonotype. The rearrangement uses TRBV28 and TRBJ1-6; 7 bases fit TRBD1. Per germline, CDR1 MDHEN and CDR2 SYDVKM. V gave up 5 bases and J gave up 10 bases; unmatched junction bases: 11. The CDR3 runs to 15 residues. The CDR3 sequence is CASSTWAGGSSPLHF. The CDR3 DNA sequence: TGTGCCAGCAGTACTTGGGCAGGGGGATCCTCACCCCTCCACTTT.

There are many counts of this clonotype. The rearrangement links TRBV20-1 to TRBJ2-2; 8 bases agree with TRBD1. The V gene end was trimmed by 2 bases and the J gene end by 6 bases; junction bases not matched to a gene: 8. Germline CDR1 DFQATT, CDR2 SNEGSKA (reference sequence). The CDR3 extends over 15 amino acids. Here the CDR3 DNA reads TGCAGTGCTAGATCCAGGACAGGGAGATCCGGGGAGCTGTTTTTT. Translation gives CSARSRTGRSGELFF.

This chain connects TRBV12-3 or TRBV12-4 to TRBJ1-2, with 11 bases identical to TRBD1. CDR3 size: 11 residues. The J segment lost 12 bases and the V segment lost 11 bases, leaving 8 bases of the junction unmatched. CDR3 sequence reads: CASGRDRGNTF. The CDR3 DNA reads TGTGCCTCTGGAAGGGACAGGGGGAACACCTTC.

Many counts were recorded for this clonotype. The CDR3 loop reads CSARGLAGANEQFF. CDR3 sequence (DNA): TGCAGTGCAAGGGGACTAGCGGGAGCAAATGAGCAGTTCTTC. This chain links TRBV20-1 with TRBJ2-1; 14 nucleotides match TRBD2. CDR3 length: 14 amino acids. V shed 6 bases, J shed 7 bases, and the junction held 5 bases outside the gene matches. CDR1 is DFQATT and CDR2 is SNEGSKA in the germline V gene (reference sequence).

At least ten counts were recorded for this clonotype. This chain connects TRBV12-3 or TRBV12-4 to TRBJ2-7; 9 bases match TRBD1. V shed 4 bases, J shed 5 bases, and the junction held 6 bases outside the gene matches. This CDR3 comprises 14 residues. The CDR3 DNA is TGTGCCAGCAGTTATGGGGACAGGGTCCACGAGCAGTACTTC. Protein product: CASSYGDRVHEQYF.